The 24 T cell receptor beta chains below all came from one sample that was sequenced in a study of T cells in Graves' hyperthyroidism and ophthalmopathy. Researchers amplified the TCR beta CDR3 regions from RNA transcripts. First-round RT-PCR of the TCR CDR3 relied on the HTBI primer set. TCRdb ran MiXCR on the multiplex PCR reads and lists one entry per CDR3 protein. The profile shows about 690,000 distinct CDR3 sequences, 15% to 20% of them singletons. The source material was blood. These receptor sequences come from a man aged 50-60 years with Graves' hyperthyroidism.

This chain connects TRBV24-1 to TRBJ2-1; 8 bases are a match to TRBD1. Unmatched junction bases numbered 5, after V lost 5 bases and J lost 0 bases. Germline V gene lookup returns CDR1 KGHDR and CDR2 SFDVKD. The CDR3 runs to 16 residues. CDR3 DNA: TGTGCCACCAGTGGCCTACAGGGGGACTCCTACAATGAGCAGTTCTTC. Protein: CATSGLQGDSYNEQFF.

This clonotype was detected ten times or more. The DNA for the CDR3 is TGTGCCATCAGGGACGGATGGGGAGAGACCCAGTACTTC. It yields the protein CAIRDGWGETQYF. This chain uses TRBV10-3 with TRBJ2-5; unclear D gene. Trimming removed 6 bases at V and 4 bases at J, with 12 bases between. CDR1 ENHRY and CDR2 SYGVKD come from the germline V gene. The CDR3 has 13 residues.

This clonotype was recorded many times. Written as DNA, the CDR3 is TGTGCCAGCAGTTACGGAGACGGGCCTAGTGAAAAACTGTTTTTT. It specifies CASSYGDGPSEKLFF. This sequence joins TRBV6-6 and TRBJ1-4, with D uncertain. From germline, CDR1 is MNHNY and CDR2 SVGAGI (reference sequence). CDR3 size: 15 residues. V lost 2 bases and J lost 7, with 14 bases in between.

In its sample, this clonotype was seen a few times. V is TRBV2 and J is TRBJ1-4, with 9 bases lining up with TRBD1. J gave up 7 bases and V 6 bases, and 6 bases lay outside the gene matches. There are 14 residues in the CDR3. CDR1 is SNHLY and CDR2 is FYNNEI in the germline V gene. Here the CDR3 reads CASRVTGGGEKLFF. CDR3 DNA sequence: TGTGCCAGCAGAGTCACAGGGGGCGGTGAAAAACTGTTTTTT.

This clonotype was seen many times. The chain carries TRBV7-2 and TRBJ2-2; 7 bases line up with TRBD2. The CDR3 loop spans 16 amino acids. V lost 1 base to trimming and J lost 7 bases; unmatched junction nucleotides: 9. Germline assignment: CDR1 SGHTA and CDR2 FQGNSA. The DNA of the CDR3 is TGTGCCAGCAGCTTAGGGACTAGGTCATCGGGCGGGGAGCTGTTTTTT. This translates into CASSLGTRSSGGELFF.

There are many counts of this clonotype. This rearrangement joins TRBV6-5 to TRBJ2-7; TRBD2 agrees at 7 bases. This CDR3 contains 15 residues. In germline, CDR1 is MNHEY, CDR2 SVGAGI. With 0 bases clipped from V and 5 bases from J, the junction kept 7 bases outside the gene matches. CDR3 nucleotides: TGTGCCAGCAGTTACTCCTGGACTAGTTACGACGAGCAGTACTTC. This sequence encodes CASSYSWTSYDEQYF.

In its sample, this clonotype was seen a few times. The V call is TRBV11-2, the J call TRBJ2-2, with D perhaps TRBD2 (6 bases). V lost 5 bases to trimming and J lost 2 bases, with 15 bases between them. The germline V gene has CDR1 SGHAT and CDR2 FQNNGV. The CDR3 length is 16 residues. The CDR3 DNA is TGTGCCAGCAGCCACGGCCTGCGGGACAACACCGGGGAGCTGTTTTTT. It codes for CASSHGLRDNTGELFF.

This clonotype was detected many times. The CDR3 region has the DNA TGTGCCAGTAACCGGGACAGAAAAAACATTCAGTACTTC. This gives the protein CASNRDRKNIQYF. The rearrangement links TRBV2 to TRBJ2-4; TRBD1 matches at 7 bases. V shed 9 bases, J shed 4 bases, and the junction held 6 bases outside the gene matches. Germline CDR1 is SNHLY and CDR2 is FYNNEI. CDR3 length: 13 amino acids.

The chain carries TRBV12-3 or TRBV12-4 and TRBJ1-5, with D uncertain. The CDR3 runs 15 residues. V was trimmed by 5 bases and J by 0 bases, leaving 11 bases between them. CDR3 amino acids: CASSTWTGSNQPQHF. The CDR3 DNA follows: TGTGCCAGCAGTACCTGGACCGGTAGCAATCAGCCCCAGCATTTT.

This clonotype was counted between two and nine times. The chain joins TRBV20-1 to TRBJ2-4; D might be TRBD2 (5 bases). From germline, CDR1 is DFQATT and CDR2 SNEGSKA (reference sequence). V shed 3 bases and J shed 5 bases, with 5 bases lying between them. CDR3 length: 11 residues. The CDR3 region is CSAREENIQYF. The CDR3 coding sequence is TGCAGTGCTAGGGAGGAAAACATTCAGTACTTC.

This chain uses TRBV15 with TRBJ2-7, with 8 nucleotides matching TRBD1. With V trimmed by 4 bases and J by 5 bases, 7 bases remained unmatched. The length of the CDR3 is 14 residues. Germline CDR1 is LNHNV and CDR2 is YYDKDF (reference sequence). As DNA, the CDR3 is TGTGCCACCAGCACCCGGACAGGGATAAACGAGCAGTACTTC. Residues: CATSTRTGINEQYF.

This chain uses TRBV7-9 with TRBJ1-2; D gene unclear. V was cut by 1 base and J by 2 bases, with 11 bases left in between. There are 15 residues in the CDR3. Germline V gene sequence: CDR1 SEHNR, CDR2 FQNEAQ (reference sequence). Here the CDR3 DNA reads TGTGCCAGCAGCTTAGAGTGGGTCCCCAACTATGGCTACACCTTC. Translating it yields CASSLEWVPNYGYTF.

The chain has TRBV5-4 and TRBJ2-1, with D possibly being TRBD2 (6 bases). V was pared by 0 bases and J by 4 bases, with 17 bases between. Germline V gives CDR1 SGHNT, CDR2 YYREEE (reference sequence). The CDR3 is made up of 17 amino acids. CDR3 sequence (DNA): TGTGCCAGCAGCTTGGATGTAGCGGAGGCCCTATACAATGAGCAGTTCTTC. Its translation is CASSLDVAEALYNEQFF. Supplemented by reference TRBV5-4 and TRBJ2-1, the full variable domain reads ETGVTQSPTHLIKTRGQQVTLRCSSQSGHNTVSWYQQALGQGPQFIFQYYREEENGRGNFPPRFSGLQFPNYSSELNVNALELDDSALYLCASSLDVAEALYNEQFFGPGTRLTVL.

The V and J genes are TRBV6-1 and TRBJ1-5; D unresolved. Trimming removed 7 bases from V and 0 bases from J, with 10 bases in between. CDR1 and CDR2 (germline): MNHNS, SASEGT. This CDR3 comprises 14 residues. The CDR3 region is CASTPETSNQPQHF. In DNA form, the CDR3 reads TGTGCCAGCACGCCGGAAACTAGCAATCAGCCCCAGCATTTT.

In DNA, the CDR3 is TGTGCCAGCAGTGATGGATCGGGACGAGAGACCCAGTACTTC. This sequence encodes CASSDGSGRETQYF. The chain recombines TRBV2 with TRBJ2-5, with D possibly called TRBD1 or TRBD2 (5 bases each). The CDR3 totals 14 residues. CDR1 SNHLY and CDR2 FYNNEI come from the germline V gene. V lost 3 bases and J 4 bases, leaving 12 bases between the germline ends.

At least ten counts were recorded for this clonotype. This chain connects TRBV3-1 to TRBJ2-7; D gene ambiguous. Germline CDR1 is LGHDT and CDR2 is YNNKEL (reference sequence). This CDR3 spans 13 amino acids. V lost 0 bases, J lost 8 bases, and 11 bases lay in between. CDR3 loop: CASSQDLSRQQYF. The CDR3 DNA reads as TGTGCCAGCAGCCAAGATCTTAGCCGGCAGCAGTACTTC.

This clonotype was found a few times. The chain is built from TRBV5-1 and TRBJ1-5, with D unresolved. Germline lookup yields CDR1 SGHRS and CDR2 YFSETQ. Trimming cost V 0 bases and J 4 bases, with 11 bases left between them. The CDR3 has 15 amino acids. The CDR3 nucleotides read TGCGCCAGCAGCTTGGTGGCAGGACCGAATCAGCCCCAGCATTTT. This gives the protein CASSLVAGPNQPQHF.

The V call is TRBV19, the J call TRBJ1-5; D gene uncertain. The CDR3 contains 11 residues. V was cut by 3 bases and J by 9 bases, with 6 bases left in between. CDR1 and CDR2 (germline): LNHDA, SQIVND (reference sequence). In DNA, the CDR3 is TGTGCCAGTAGTATCCAAGGGCCCCAGCATTTT. Protein product: CASSIQGPQHF. The entire variable domain, with the rest obtained from reference TRBV19 and TRBJ1-5, is as follows: DGGITQSPKYLFRKEGQNVTLSCEQNLNHDAMYWYRQDPGQGLRLIYYSQIVNDFQKGDIAEGYSVSREKKESFPLTVTSAQKNPTAFYLCASSIQGPQHFGDGTRLSIL.

Many counts were recorded for this clonotype. The CDR3 loop is CASSLASGSYGYTF. DNA for the CDR3: TGTGCCAGCAGCTTAGCATCAGGGAGCTATGGCTACACCTTC. The chain carries TRBV7-2 and TRBJ1-2; possibly TRBD1 for D (5 bases). CDR1 is SGHTA and CDR2 is FQGNSA in the germline V gene. The CDR3 totals 14 residues. V shed 0 bases and J shed 4 bases, with 9 bases lying between them.

In its sample, this clonotype was seen a few times. The chain has TRBV14 and TRBJ2-7, with unresolved D. CDR3 length equals 15 residues. CDR1 is SGHDN, CDR2 FVKESK, per germline. V was cut by 0 bases and J by 0 bases, with 9 bases left in between. CDR3 protein: CASSQDQEGSYEQYF. CDR3 coding DNA: TGTGCCAGCAGCCAAGACCAGGAAGGCTCCTACGAGCAGTACTTC.

This clonotype was seen many times. This chain joins TRBV9 and TRBJ2-7; D is perhaps TRBD1 (6 bases). This CDR3 comprises 16 residues. CDR1 SGDLS and CDR2 YYNGEE come from the germline V gene. With 3 bases removed from V and 1 base from J, the gap between germline ends came to 17 bases. The CDR3 DNA reads as TGTGCCAGCAGCGCCAACCCACAGGGCACGTCCTACGAGCAGTACTTC. Its protein is CASSANPQGTSYEQYF.

This chain joins TRBV7-9 and TRBJ1-1; D is unclear. CDR3 size: 11 residues. V shed 1 base and J shed 6 bases, with 3 bases lying between them. Germline V CDR1 and CDR2: SEHNR, FQNEAQ (reference sequence). CDR3: CASSLEPEAFF. Written as DNA, the CDR3 is TGTGCCAGCAGCTTAGAACCTGAAGCTTTCTTT.

This clonotype has a count of ten or more. The chain joins TRBV11-2 to TRBJ2-7; 11 bases are shared with TRBD1. J was trimmed by 3 bases and V by 2 bases; bases with no gene match: 3. The germline V gene has CDR1 SGHAT and CDR2 FQNNGV. This CDR3 contains 15 residues. The CDR3 reads CASSLRGTGGYEQYF. The DNA for the CDR3 is TGTGCCAGCAGCTTAAGAGGGACAGGGGGCTACGAGCAGTACTTC.

Here the CDR3 DNA reads TGTGCCAGCAGCACCCGACAGGGCGATGAGCAGTTCTTC. This encodes CASSTRQGDEQFF. The chain has TRBV6-1 and TRBJ2-1; 7 bases map to TRBD1. The J segment lost 8 bases and the V segment lost 6 bases, leaving 7 bases of the junction unmatched. CDR1 and CDR2 from the germline V gene are MNHNS and SASEGT. There are 13 residues in the CDR3.